This TCR beta chain was identified in a study of OX40 agonist ivuxolimab in advanced cancers. Overall study: Each dose-escalation patient presented with hepatocellular carcinoma, melanoma, renal cell or head and neck cancer. There were three patients with partial responses, one having hepatocellular carcinoma and two cutaneous melanoma.

This CDR3 comprises 16 residues. The V gene's germline CDR1 is SGHRS and CDR2 YFSETQ. The ends were cut back, 0 bases at V and 1 base at J, with 11 bases in the middle. If patients had autoimmune disease history or systemic immunosuppression, they were excluded. At baseline, cycle 4 day 1, and cycle 7 day 1, blood was sampled. TCRdb's table, derived via immunoSEQ multiplex PCR, lists solely in-frame clones and lacks some. The data hold tens of thousands of clones, with approximately 85% observed a single time. Sequencing used CD4+ or CD8+ T cells sorted from blood, obtained in a trial of the OX40 agonist ivuxolimab. This receptor was obtained from an adult with an advanced solid tumor such as melanoma, head and neck, liver or kidney cancer. The gene calls are TRBV5-1 and TRBJ1-3; perhaps TRBD1 as D (5 bases). The CDR3 spells CASSLGGSSSGNTIYF. CDR3 DNA sequence: TGCGCCAGCAGCTTGGGGGGCAGCAGTTCTGGAAACACCATATATTTT.